This T cell receptor (beta chain) was identified during a study of cytomegalovirus exposure and HLA in healthy donors. V was trimmed by 1 base and J by 8 bases, leaving 14 bases between them. Germline lookup yields CDR1 SGHAT and CDR2 FQNNGV. The CDR3 extends over 14 amino acids. Findings and caveats of the study: For most TCR beta V segments, an earlier analysis put the productive rate at about 87% or about 30% of the time. As immune exposure information, only CMV serostatus was available. In a later analysis, a missense DCLRE1C variant was linked to TCR beta V- and J-gene trimming.

Amplification used 60 Vbeta primers and 13 Jbeta primers. Sequencing was performed with immunoSEQ multiplex PCR; in TCRdb, only in-frame clones are kept and a portion is missing. The repertoire has 50,000 to 65,000 clones, around 80% of them found once; the top ten carry under 30%. As regards this clone: Its antigen is not identified.

Sequencing was done on a sample of PBMCs. J is TRBJ1-1 and V is TRBV11-2, with D possibly TRBD1 on 6 matching bases. The sequence derives from a woman between 35 and 50 years old in good health and CMV-seropositive. CDR3 in DNA: TGTGCCAGCAGCTTAGGGGGCGGGGGCGGCGAAGCTTTCTTT. It translates to CASSLGGGGGEAFF.